The rows below give T cell receptor beta chains drawn from one sample of a study of cytotoxic CD8 clonotypes in ibrutinib-treated CLL. Here immunoSEQ multiplex PCR was the method, and the copy in TCRdb shows in-frame clones only, minus some. The table records about 27,000 clones, about 70% of them present only once. The specimen comprised PBMCs, sampled after 24 months of ibrutinib treatment. These receptors came from a human donor with chronic lymphocytic leukemia. Both conserved end residues are part of each CDR3. A D gene is named only where the DNA matches it firmly. The size of a clone is reported for some rows only, either as once, few or many, or as a class for expanded clones.

v_gene	abundance	j_gene	d_gene	CDR3aa	CDR3nt
TRBV19	few	TRBJ2-7	.	CASSQRGAVEQYF	TGTGCCAGTAGTCAACGGGGGGCTGTCGAGCAGTACTTC
TRBV30	few	TRBJ1-2	.	CARERQANYGYTF	TGTGCCCGGGAGAGACAGGCAAACTATGGCTACACCTTC
TRBV6-5	.	TRBJ2-3	.	CASSYSWSPSTDTQYF	TGTGCCAGCAGTTACTCGTGGTCGCCTAGCACAGATACGCAGTATTTT
TRBV10-3	.	TRBJ2-7	TRBD1	CAIRTGQDYEQYF	TGTGCCATCAGAACTGGACAGGACTACGAGCAGTACTTC
TRBV7-3	.	TRBJ2-5	TRBD2	CASSTSSGGAETQYF	TGTGCCAGCAGCACCTCTAGCGGGGGGGCGGAGACCCAGTACTTC
TRBV6-5	many	TRBJ1-2	.	CASSYSYGYTF	TGTGCCAGCAGTTACTCCTATGGCTACACCTTC
TRBV5-6	.	TRBJ2-7	TRBD2	CASSLAGGSYEQYF	TGTGCCAGCAGCTTGGCGGGGGGTTCCTACGAGCAGTACTTC
TRBV2	once	TRBJ2-5	.	CASDRNEETQYF	TGTGCCAGCGATAGAAACGAAGAGACCCAGTACTTC
TRBV19	.	TRBJ2-7	TRBD1	CASSQLQDRGIYEQYF	TGTGCCAGTAGTCAACTCCAGGACAGGGGTATTTACGAGCAGTACTTC
TRBV7-8	.	TRBJ2-7	.	CASSLEWTGNEQYF	TGTGCCAGCAGCTTAGAATGGACGGGAAACGAGCAGTACTTC
TRBV5-1	once	TRBJ2-3	TRBD2	CASSLPSLAGGQDQYF	TGCGCCAGCAGCTTGCCCTCACTAGCGGGGGGGCAGGACCAGTATTTT
TRBV28	.	TRBJ1-5	.	CASSFGFSNQPQHF	TGTGCCAGCAGTTTTGGGTTTAGCAATCAGCCCCAGCATTTT
TRBV18	.	TRBJ2-7	.	CASSPRQTGEQYF	TGTGCCAGCTCACCACGTCAGACCGGCGAGCAGTACTTC
TRBV19	few	TRBJ2-5	.	CASSIGGAQETQYF	TGTGCCAGTAGTATTGGCGGGGCCCAAGAGACCCAGTACTTC
TRBV9	.	TRBJ2-5	.	CASSVGSLQETQYF	TGTGCCAGCAGCGTAGGGTCACTTCAAGAGACCCAGTACTTC
TRBV7-2	.	TRBJ1-4	TRBD1	CASSLRDRGDEKLFF	TGTGCCAGCAGCCTGCGGGACAGGGGGGACGAAAAACTGTTTTTT
TRBV7-2	.	TRBJ1-4	TRBD1	CASSTTGSNEKLFF	TGTGCCAGCAGCACGACAGGGTCTAATGAAAAACTGTTTTTT
TRBV7-3	.	TRBJ2-2	.	CASSEGAGELFF	TGTGCCAGCAGCGAAGGGGCCGGGGAGCTGTTTTTT
TRBV28	.	TRBJ1-2	.	CASSLNSRRYGYTF	TGTGCCAGCAGTTTAAACTCAAGGAGGTATGGCTACACCTTC
TRBV30	.	TRBJ1-1	TRBD1	CAWSEGQGFAEAFF	TGTGCCTGGAGTGAAGGACAGGGGTTCGCTGAAGCTTTCTTT
TRBV5-6	.	TRBJ2-1	TRBD1	CASSDTGVQGRDEQFF	TGTGCCAGCAGCGATACAGGGGTGCAGGGTAGAGATGAGCAGTTCTTC
TRBV5-1	.	TRBJ1-2	.	CASTMDPQAPLYGYTF	TGCGCCAGCACCATGGATCCCCAGGCCCCCCTCTATGGCTACACCTTC
TRBV4-1	.	TRBJ2-3	TRBD2	CASSQDLGSSGDTQYF	TGCGCCAGCAGCCAAGACCTGGGGTCTAGCGGGGATACGCAGTATTTT
TRBV25-1	few	TRBJ2-2	.	CASTRSGTNTGELFF	TGTGCCTCGACCCGAAGCGGAACGAACACCGGGGAGCTGTTTTTT
TRBV5-5	.	TRBJ2-7	.	CASSTRGNYEQYF	TGTGCCAGCAGCACCAGGGGTAACTACGAGCAGTACTTC
TRBV7-2	.	TRBJ2-2	.	CASSLRRGELFF	TGTGCCAGCAGCTTGCGCCGCGGGGAGCTGTTTTTT
TRBV9	.	TRBJ1-3	.	CASSVGRGNTIYF	TGTGCCAGCAGCGTAGGTCGGGGAAACACCATATATTTT
TRBV5-1	.	TRBJ2-7	TRBD1	CASSSRQGLGEQYF	TGCGCCAGCAGCTCCCGACAGGGGTTGGGCGAGCAGTACTTC
TRBV5-1	.	TRBJ1-1	.	CASSLLLNTEAFF	TGCGCCAGCAGCTTGCTACTGAACACTGAAGCTTTCTTT
TRBV2	few	TRBJ1-5	.	CASSGSYQPQHF	TGTGCCAGCAGCGGCTCCTATCAGCCCCAGCATTTT
TRBV6-5	few	TRBJ1-2	.	CASSYLGGGNYGYTF	TGTGCCAGCAGTTACTTGGGAGGGGGTAACTATGGCTACACCTTC
TRBV10-3	.	TRBJ1-1	.	CAISESPGAGTEAFF	TGTGCCATCAGTGAGTCCCCGGGGGCGGGCACTGAAGCTTTCTTT
TRBV9	once	TRBJ1-2	.	CASSSYRAGYTF	TGTGCCAGCAGCTCTTACAGGGCCGGCTACACCTTC
TRBV30	.	TRBJ2-3	.	CAWGRGPGDTQYF	TGTGCCTGGGGGCGGGGGCCGGGTGATACGCAGTATTTT
TRBV5-4	few	TRBJ2-7	.	CASSSGSVYEQYF	TGTGCCAGCAGCTCGGGATCAGTATACGAGCAGTACTTC
TRBV28	.	TRBJ1-2	.	CASSPSAGANYGYTF	TGTGCCAGCAGTCCCTCTGCAGGGGCCAACTATGGCTACACCTTC
TRBV2	few	TRBJ2-7	TRBD1	CASKGARDGTGGYEQYF	TGTGCCAGCAAGGGGGCAAGGGACGGGACAGGGGGCTACGAGCAGTACTTC
TRBV27	.	TRBJ1-4	.	CASSSVATNEKLFF	TGTGCCAGCAGTTCCGTGGCAACTAATGAAAAACTGTTTTTT
TRBV18	.	TRBJ2-4	.	CASSPRRENIQYF	TGTGCCAGCTCACCCCGTCGAGAAAACATTCAGTACTTC
TRBV7-2	.	TRBJ2-7	.	CASSTPPSGIRYF	TGTGCCAGCAGCACCCCCCCGTCAGGGATAAGGTACTTC
TRBV5-3	.	TRBJ2-7	.	CARSRPGGPYEQYF	TGTGCCAGAAGCCGACCGGGGGGCCCCTACGAGCAGTACTTC
TRBV5-1	.	TRBJ2-7	.	CASRRTWEQYF	TGCGCCAGCAGACGTACGTGGGAGCAGTACTTC
TRBV18	.	TRBJ1-1	.	CASSPLDSAGTEAFF	TGTGCCAGCTCACCACTTGACAGCGCGGGTACTGAAGCTTTCTTT
TRBV2	.	TRBJ2-5	.	CASSEGGVQETQYF	TGTGCCAGCAGTGAGGGTGGGGTCCAAGAGACCCAGTACTTC
TRBV9	.	TRBJ2-7	TRBD2	CASSLTSGGPPYEQYF	TGTGCCAGCAGCCTTACTAGCGGGGGGCCTCCCTACGAGCAGTACTTC
TRBV7-3	.	TRBJ2-1	TRBD2	CASSPVAGPYNEQFF	TGTGCCAGCAGCCCAGTAGCGGGACCCTACAATGAGCAGTTCTTC
TRBV28	few	TRBJ1-2	.	CASRSPGHNLANYGYTF	TGTGCCAGCAGGTCTCCGGGACATAATTTAGCTAACTATGGCTACACCTTC
TRBV7-2	.	TRBJ1-2	.	CASSPTTVSNYGYTF	TGTGCCAGCAGCCCGACGACAGTTTCAAACTATGGCTACACCTTC
TRBV2	.	TRBJ2-1	TRBD2	CASSDLWGGDSYNEQFF	TGTGCCAGCAGTGACCTTTGGGGGGGGGATTCTTACAATGAGCAGTTCTTC
TRBV6-4	.	TRBJ2-7	.	CASSALGLPHSYEQYF	TGTGCCAGCAGTGCCTTGGGACTTCCCCACTCCTACGAGCAGTACTTC
TRBV6-5	.	TRBJ2-7	.	CASGGGGYEQYF	TGTGCCAGTGGCGGGGGCGGGTACGAGCAGTACTTC
TRBV7-9	.	TRBJ2-1	.	CASSLAGTSDEQFF	TGTGCCAGCAGCTTAGCGGGGACATCGGATGAGCAGTTCTTC
TRBV2	.	TRBJ2-7	TRBD2	CASSAEAGGYEQYF	TGTGCCAGCAGTGCAGAGGCGGGGGGTTACGAGCAGTACTTC